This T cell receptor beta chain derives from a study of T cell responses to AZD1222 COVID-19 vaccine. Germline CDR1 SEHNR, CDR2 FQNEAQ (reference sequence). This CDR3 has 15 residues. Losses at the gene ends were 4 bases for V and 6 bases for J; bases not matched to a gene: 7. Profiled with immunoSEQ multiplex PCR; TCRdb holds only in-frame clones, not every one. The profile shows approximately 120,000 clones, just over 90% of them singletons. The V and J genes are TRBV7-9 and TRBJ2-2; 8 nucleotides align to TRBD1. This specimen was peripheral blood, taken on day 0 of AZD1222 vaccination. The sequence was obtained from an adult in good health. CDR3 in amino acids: CASSSSSRGPGELFF. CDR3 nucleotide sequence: TGTGCCAGCAGCTCCTCATCCAGGGGGCCCGGGGAGCTGTTTTTT. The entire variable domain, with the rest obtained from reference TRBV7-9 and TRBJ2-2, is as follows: DTGVSQNPRHKITKRGQNVTFRCDPISEHNRLYWYRQTLGQGPEFLTYFQNEAQLEKSRLLSDRFSAERPKGSFSTLEIQRTEQGDSAMYLCASSSSSRGPGELFFGEGSRLTVL.